The 5 T cell receptor beta chains below come from one sample, sequenced in a study of T-cell memory formation after mild COVID-19. TCRdb re-analysed the 5' RACE reads in MiXCR, keeping a single row per CDR3 protein. The sample has hundreds of thousands of distinct CDR3 sequences, about 18% seen once; the top ten hold about 12%. Sequenced: PBMCs or a T cell subset sorted from them (not recorded which). The receptors derive from an adult woman who had mild COVID-19 (a few samples of this study predate the infection). Cell type and time point are not known.

The chain uses TRBV6-2 or TRBV6-3 and TRBJ2-7; the match to TRBD1 covers 9 bases. The CDR3 extends over 16 amino acids. Unmatched junction bases numbered 4, after V lost 0 bases and J lost 1 base. Per germline, CDR1 MNHEY and CDR2 SVGEGT. Here the CDR3 DNA reads TGTGCCAGCAGTTACTCAGGTGGGACAGGGTCCTACGAGCAGTACTTC. Its protein is CASSYSGGTGSYEQYF.

In this sample, this clonotype turned up a few times. The J gene is TRBJ1-1, the V gene TRBV10-3, with D unclear. CDR1 is ENHRY, CDR2 SYGVKD, per germline. Trimming removed 3 bases from V and 2 bases from J, with 7 bases in between. The CDR3 loop spans 13 amino acids. The DNA of the CDR3 is TGTGCCATCAGTGATAGGGTTAACACTGAAGCTTTCTTT. The encoded protein is CAISDRVNTEAFF.

This clonotype was observed a few times. One end of the junction varies from germline; a read error may be responsible. V usage is TRBV3-1 and J usage is TRBJ2-7; D not resolved. There are 11 residues in the CDR3. Looked up from germline, CDR1 is LGHDT and CDR2 is YNNKEL (reference sequence). DNA for the CDR3: TGTGCCAGCAGCCAACGACACTCCCTCAGCTTC. Translating gives CASSQRHSLSF.

The chain has TRBV20-1 and TRBJ2-7; the D gene is possibly TRBD1 (5 bases). Between the trimmed V and J ends, which lost 6 bases and 3 bases, there was a span of 9 bases. This CDR3 is built from 11 residues. CDR1 is DFQATT and CDR2 is SNEGSKA in the germline V gene (reference sequence). The CDR3 coding sequence is TGCAGTGCGTTCACAGGCTACGAGCAGTACTTC. Its translation is CSAFTGYEQYF.

This clonotype has a handful of counts. The V gene is TRBV6-5, the J gene TRBJ2-3; maybe TRBD1 (5 bases). There are 11 residues in the CDR3. CDR1 and CDR2 from the germline V gene are MNHEY and SVGAGI. Trimming took 2 bases from V and 13 from J, leaving 10 bases between them. The CDR3 DNA is TGTGCCAGCAGTTACAGGGGTTCTAAGTATTTT. Amino acid sequence: CASSYRGSKYF.